This TCR beta chain was retrieved from a study of immune reconstitution after stem cell transplant in scleroderma (dated by TCRdb to between 2016 and 2019). This clonotype is classified as medium-sized (0.01 to 0.1%). Its antigen remains undetermined. There are no base qualities to consult, and no much larger clone falls within one base. The library relied on RT-PCR. Data came from an Illumina MiSeq. In TCRdb, the public reads were trimmed at Q25 with fastp and aligned with MiXCR, with productive beta chains retained. For every CDR3 protein sequence, its rows merge into one entry that carries the most common genes and DNA. Counted in this sample were around 5,600 distinct CDR3 sequences; 8% of them appeared once. The ten largest clones add up to roughly 9.1% of the sample. This specimen was taken before or after autologous hematopoietic stem cell transplantation (not recorded which). The source is a male donor with systemic sclerosis.

The CDR3 region reads CASSQDRESEQPQHF. The DNA sequence is TGCGCCAGCAGCCAAGACAGGGAATCCGAGCAGCCCCAGCATTTT. This chain joins TRBV4-3 to TRBJ1-5; possibly the D gene is TRBD1, per 5 matching bases. The CDR1 and CDR2 encoded by the germline V gene are LGHNA and YSLEER. From cysteine to phenylalanine, the CDR3 is 15 amino acids long. The read is trimmed to its CDR3 DNA, 45 bases read in frame from base 1. Trimming costs V 0 bases and J 7 bases, and their ends lie 13 bases apart.